The 28 T cell receptor beta chains below come from one sample, sequenced in a study of immune evolution from preneoplasia to lung adenocarcinoma. Data came from immunoSEQ multiplex PCR; TCRdb stores just in-frame clones and leaves some out. Counted here are some 4,500 clones, roughly 87% occurring once; the ten biggest clones make up approximately 3.3%. Sequencing was performed on FFPE invasive lung adenocarcinoma tissue. These receptors were collected from a person between 45 and 65 years old with lung adenocarcinoma.

V is TRBV7-8 and J is TRBJ2-3; weak D call: TRBD2 (5 bases). CDR3 length: 14 residues. Germline V lookup: CDR1 SGHVS, CDR2 FQNEAQ. The V gene lost 2 bases and the J gene lost 2 bases, with 8 bases spanning the gap. CDR3 DNA: TGTGCCAGCAGCTTAAGACGGGACACAGATACGCAGTATTTT. Encoded protein: CASSLRRDTDTQYF. Looking up the rest from reference TRBV7-8 and TRBJ2-3 gives the full variable domain: GAGVSQSPRYKVAKRGQDVALRCDPISGHVSLFWYQQALGQGPEFLTYFQNEAQLDKSGLPSDRFFAERPEGSVSTLKIQRTQQEDSAVYLCASSLRRDTDTQYFGPGTRLTVL.

This clone appeared a single time. V gene TRBV7-2 combines with J gene TRBJ1-5, with D unresolved. Germline loops: CDR1 SGHTA, CDR2 FQGNSA. This CDR3 region has 15 residues. V lost 1 base and J 5 bases, leaving 12 bases between the germline ends. CDR3 in DNA: TGTGCCAGCAGCTTAGGTACAGTTCGGTATCAGCCCCAGCATTTT. Encoded protein: CASSLGTVRYQPQHF.

In this sample, this clone turned up once. The gene calls are TRBV7-8 and TRBJ1-5; TRBD1 matches at 7 bases. The CDR3 consists of 13 residues. V lost 5 bases, J lost 7 bases, and 5 bases stayed unmatched. In germline, CDR1 is SGHVS, CDR2 FQNEAQ. The CDR3 reads CASSPRQGQPQHF. In DNA form, the CDR3 reads TGTGCCAGCAGCCCAAGACAGGGACAGCCCCAGCATTTT.

V is TRBV19 and J is TRBJ1-1, with TRBD1 as a possible D gene (5 bases). CDR1 is LNHDA and CDR2 is SQIVND in the germline V gene (reference sequence). The CDR3 has 13 residues. Trimming left V 7 bases short and J 6 bases short, with 15 bases between. The CDR3: CASKVAGRSEAFF. CDR3 DNA: TGTGCCAGTAAGGTCGCAGGGCGGTCTGAAGCTTTCTTT.

This clone has a handful of counts. The chain joins TRBV6-5 to TRBJ1-2; 8 bases are a match to TRBD1. Trimming took 8 bases from V and 4 from J; bases not matched to a gene: 3. CDR1 MNHEY and CDR2 SVGAGI come from the germline V gene. The CDR3 is made up of 12 amino acids. Here the CDR3 reads CASRDRTYGYTF. The CDR3, as DNA: TGTGCCAGCCGGGACAGGACCTATGGCTACACCTTC.

The chain employs TRBV10-1 and TRBJ2-7; the D gene is possibly TRBD2 (6 bases). In germline, CDR1 is WNHNN, CDR2 SYGVQD (reference sequence). This CDR3 is 15 amino acids long. V dropped 8 bases and J dropped 3 bases, with 20 bases sitting between them. This CDR3 reads CASGPGGAGYYEQYF. The CDR3 DNA follows: TGCGCCAGCGGCCCAGGTGGGGCGGGGTACTACGAGCAGTACTTC.

V and J are TRBV7-6 and TRBJ2-7; D is possibly TRBD1 (6 bases). CDR1 SGHVS and CDR2 FNYEAQ come from the germline V gene. CDR3 size: 15 residues. Trimming stripped 5 bases from V and 7 bases from J, with 21 bases between. The DNA of the CDR3 is TGTGCCAGCAGCGCCCAATTACAGGGCCCAGGGGAGCAGTACTTC. Translated: CASSAQLQGPGEQYF.

The V gene is TRBV29-1, the J gene TRBJ1-1; D remains ambiguous. CDR1 SQVTM and CDR2 ANQGSEA come from the germline V gene. V lost 8 bases, J lost 2 bases, and 12 bases lay in between. CDR3 length: 12 amino acids. The CDR3 coding sequence is TGCAGCTCCGGGCTTTCCAACACTGAAGCTTTCTTT. It yields the protein CSSGLSNTEAFF. Together with reference TRBV29-1 and TRBJ1-1, the CDR3 gives the full variable domain: SAVISQKPSRDICQRGTSLTIQCQVDSQVTMMFWYRQQPGQSLTLIATANQGSEATYESGFVIDKFPISRPNLTFSTLTVSNMSPEDSSIYLCSSGLSNTEAFFGQGTRLTVV.

The rearrangement joins TRBV9 to TRBJ2-2, with no clear D. The germline V gene encodes CDR1 SGDLS and CDR2 YYNGEE. Trimming removed 3 bases at V and 8 bases at J, with 17 bases between. The CDR3 has 15 amino acids. CDR3 nucleotide sequence: TGTGCCAGCAGCGAGACGGAATACCCCATAGGGGAGCTGTTTTTT. This codes for CASSETEYPIGELFF.

The chain carries TRBV7-2 and TRBJ2-1; the match to TRBD1 covers 8 bases. Unmatched junction bases numbered 3, after V lost 3 bases and J lost 2 bases. The CDR3 has 15 amino acids. From germline, CDR1 is SGHTA and CDR2 FQGNSA. The CDR3 sequence is CASSFDRGPYNEQFF. CDR3 nucleotide sequence: TGTGCCAGCAGCTTTGACAGGGGTCCCTACAATGAGCAGTTCTTC.

V and J are TRBV2 and TRBJ2-7; maybe TRBD2 (6 bases). The CDR3 runs to 13 residues. Between the trimmed V and J ends, which lost 6 bases and 7 bases, there was a span of 16 bases. Germline V gene data show CDR1 as SNHLY and CDR2 as FYNNEI. The CDR3 protein is CASRPQGAGEQYF. Written as DNA, the CDR3 is TGTGCCAGCAGGCCACAAGGGGCGGGGGAGCAGTACTTC.

This clone was picked up a small number of times. CDR3 sequence: CAWSMSATNEKLFF. For the CDR3, the DNA is TGTGCCTGGAGTATGTCTGCAACTAATGAAAAACTGTTTTTT. The chain couples TRBV30 to TRBJ1-4; D gene ambiguous. The V end lost 2 bases, the J end lost 0 bases, and 7 bases lay between the germline ends. CDR1 is GTSNPN, CDR2 SVGIG, per germline (reference sequence). This CDR3 has 14 residues.

This chain uses TRBV19 with TRBJ2-5, with 11 bases aligning to TRBD2. Germline assignment: CDR1 LNHDA and CDR2 SQIVND (reference sequence). V was pared by 4 bases and J by 0 bases, with 1 base of the junction left unmatched. The CDR3 extends over 15 amino acids. The CDR3 DNA sequence: TGTGCCAGTAGTAGGACTAGCGGGTACCAAGAGACCCAGTACTTC. It codes for CASSRTSGYQETQYF.

This rearrangement joins TRBV5-8 to TRBJ1-5, with a possible D match to TRBD1 (6 bases). V gave up 4 bases and J gave up 2 bases, with 16 bases separating them. CDR1 is SGHTS, CDR2 YDEGEE, per germline. CDR3 size: 16 residues. The CDR3 DNA follows: TGTGCCAGCAGCCCCCAGGGCGGGGGGCGCAATCAGCCCCAGCATTTT. Translation: CASSPQGGGRNQPQHF.

The rearrangement links TRBV9 to TRBJ2-3, with unresolved D. The germline V and J ends were trimmed by 0 bases and 4 bases, with 24 bases remaining between them. In germline, CDR1 is SGDLS, CDR2 YYNGEE. CDR3 length: 19 amino acids. The DNA for the CDR3 is TGTGCCAGCAGCGTAGATGGTAGGGCCCAAGGATTGAGGTCAGATACGCAGTATTTT. Translating gives CASSVDGRAQGLRSDTQYF.

The genes are TRBV2 and TRBJ2-1; the D gene is possibly TRBD1 (5 bases). Trimming shortened V by 7 bases and J by 8 bases, and 15 bases separated the two germline ends. This CDR3 contains 13 residues. Looked up from germline, CDR1 is SNHLY and CDR2 is FYNNEI. The CDR3 region is CASTPQGFDEQFF. CDR3 in DNA: TGTGCCAGCACTCCGCAGGGATTTGATGAGCAGTTCTTC.

The chain recombines TRBV14 with TRBJ1-4; D not resolved. Germline loops: CDR1 SGHDN, CDR2 FVKESK. The CDR3 runs to 14 residues. With 5 bases removed from V and 7 bases from J, the gap between germline ends came to 14 bases. CDR3 sequence: CASSSRSQGEKLFF. In nucleotides, the CDR3 is TGTGCCAGCAGCAGCCGGTCGCAAGGTGAAAAACTGTTTTTT.

The genes are TRBV25-1 and TRBJ2-7; D unclear. CDR3 length equals 11 residues. CDR1 MGHDK and CDR2 SYGVNS come from the germline V gene. V was shortened by 4 bases and J by 2 bases, with 3 bases between the two germline ends. CDR3 amino acids: CASSATYEQYF. CDR3 nucleotide sequence: TGTGCCAGCAGTGCGACCTACGAGCAGTACTTC.

The V call is TRBV25-1, the J call TRBJ1-3, with TRBD1 matching 10 bases. V shed 11 bases, J shed 4 bases, and the junction held 2 bases outside the gene matches. This CDR3 has 12 amino acids. CDR1 and CDR2 (germline): MGHDK, SYGVNS. The CDR3, as DNA: TGTGCCGCGACAGGGGGCGGAAACACCATATATTTT. Encoded protein: CAATGGGNTIYF.

V is TRBV4-3 and J is TRBJ2-1, with 12 nucleotides matching TRBD2. J was trimmed by 6 bases and V by 1 base; bases with no gene match: 1. There are 15 residues in the CDR3. Germline V gene data show CDR1 as LGHNA and CDR2 as YSLEER. This CDR3 is CASSQGTSGINEQFF. The CDR3 coding sequence is TGCGCCAGCAGCCAAGGGACTAGCGGGATCAATGAGCAGTTCTTC.

The V and J genes are TRBV18 and TRBJ2-1; D gene ambiguous. This CDR3 region has 13 residues. Germline V gene sequence: CDR1 KGHSH, CDR2 LQKENI. Trimming pared 3 bases from V and 10 bases from J, leaving 13 bases between. For the CDR3, the DNA is TGTGCCAGCTCACCTCGACACCCTGGGGAGCAGTTCTTC. Translating it yields CASSPRHPGEQFF. The variable domain in full, completed from reference TRBV18 and TRBJ2-1, reads NAGVMQNPRHLVRRRGQEARLRCSPMKGHSHVYWYRQLPEEGLKFMVYLQKENIIDESGMPKERFSAEFPKEGPSILRIQQVVRGDSAAYFCASSPRHPGEQFFGPGTRLTVL.

The gene calls are TRBV2 and TRBJ2-7; maybe TRBD1 (5 bases). V lost 7 bases, J lost 4 bases, and 11 bases lay in between. The CDR3 covers 12 residues. The germline gives CDR1 SNHLY, CDR2 FYNNEI. The CDR3: CASKADSYEQYF. As DNA, the CDR3 is TGTGCCAGCAAAGCCGACAGTTACGAGCAGTACTTC.

The chain combines TRBV27 with TRBJ2-1; D uncertain. The CDR3 consists of 15 residues. V lost 4 bases and J lost 3, with 13 bases in between. The germline V gene has CDR1 MNHEY and CDR2 SMNVEV (reference sequence). CDR3 loop: CASSSLPLIYNEQFF. For the CDR3, the DNA is TGTGCCAGCAGTTCCCTTCCCCTAATCTACAATGAGCAGTTCTTC.

The rearrangement joins TRBV4-2 to TRBJ2-7; 10 positions match TRBD2. CDR1 and CDR2 from the germline V gene are LGHNA and YNFKEQ. CDR3 length equals 16 residues. After removal of 4 bases from V and 3 bases from J, the junction contained 9 bases not matched to a gene. The DNA of the CDR3 is TGTGCCAGCAGCCCAACCCAGCGGGAGGGCCACTACGAGCAGTACTTC. Amino acid sequence: CASSPTQREGHYEQYF.

This clone has just one count. The gene calls are TRBV7-2 and TRBJ2-3; the D is unclear. Between the trimmed V and J ends, which lost 7 bases and 5 bases, there was a span of 10 bases. Germline V gene lookup returns CDR1 SGHTA and CDR2 FQGNSA. CDR3 size: 12 residues. Written as DNA, the CDR3 is TGTGCCAGCACAACCCCGGGAGATACGCAGTATTTT. Amino acids: CASTTPGDTQYF.

V gene TRBV13 combines with J gene TRBJ2-3; 9 bases are a match to TRBD1. Germline V gene lookup returns CDR1 PRHDT and CDR2 FYEKMQ (reference sequence). J lost 3 bases, V lost 4 bases, and 11 bases had no gene match. The CDR3 is 17 amino acids. The DNA of the CDR3 is TGTGCCAGCAGCTCTTTTGGACAGGGGCACGGGACAGATACGCAGTATTTT. It codes for CASSSFGQGHGTDTQYF.

V usage is TRBV6-5 and J usage is TRBJ2-5; TRBD1 matches 8 bases. Germline loops: CDR1 MNHEY, CDR2 SVGAGI. This CDR3 spans 13 amino acids. The V segment lost 5 bases and the J segment 4 bases; nucleotides outside the gene matches: 3. This CDR3 is CASSLRGPETQYF. In DNA form, the CDR3 reads TGTGCCAGCAGTCTCAGGGGGCCAGAGACCCAGTACTTC.

This clone was counted only a few times. The gene calls are TRBV4-3 and TRBJ2-1, with a weak D call TRBD1 (5 bases). The V end was cut by 0 bases, the J end by 3 bases, with 6 bases between. This CDR3 is built from 14 residues. CDR1 and CDR2 from the germline V gene are LGHNA and YSLEER. The CDR3 nucleotides are TGCGCCAGCAGCCAAGAGGGGCTCTACAATGAGCAGTTCTTC. Its protein is CASSQEGLYNEQFF.